This TCR beta chain comes out of a study of regulatory T cells in long-lasting Graves disease. Arm-PCR of CDR3 regions and iRepertoire HTBI primers were used to build TCR beta libraries. TCRdb reprocessed the multiplex PCR reads via MiXCR and lists one record per CDR3 protein. The sample carries a few hundred thousand distinct CDR3 sequences, about 16% recorded once. Time point indicated: newly diagnosed GD, antithyroid drugs for less than 3 months. Following extraction of RNA from PBMCs, that RNA was used to make the TCR library. After removal of 0 bases from V and 3 bases from J, the junction contained 6 bases not matched to a gene. The germline CDR1 and CDR2 sequences are KGHSH and LQKENI. The CDR3 is 17 amino acids. This sample also appeared in a second study, on T cells in Graves' hyperthyroidism and ophthalmopathy. Turning to that study: Clonotypes that were expanded in thyroid above 0.001 mostly appeared in blood too.

The material was peripheral blood mononuclear cells (PBMCs), obtained at new diagnosis, from a patient treated with antithyroid drugs. The chain carries TRBV18 and TRBJ2-1; 9 nucleotides align to TRBD2. The sequence was collected from a woman aged 18-29 years with Graves disease. The CDR3, as DNA: TGTGCCAGCTCACCACCCGGAGGCGGGAGGGACTACAATGAGCAGTTCTTC. Protein sequence: CASSPPGGGRDYNEQFF.